The source of this T cell receptor beta chain is a study of persistence of HIV-infected CD4 T cells. Concerning this clone itself: Its target is unknown.

This nonspecific control used anti-CD3/anti-CD28 bead stimulation of CD4+ T cells. Responding CD4+ T cells were sorted by upregulation of both CD40 ligand and CD69. A roughly 18-hour stimulation of CD8-depleted PBMCs used anti-CD28/CD49d costimulation, CD40-blocking antibody and enfuvirtide. The libraries were made with immunoSEQ version 4 in survey mode. Some clones are missing from TCRdb's copy, which holds only in-frame ones; the method was immunoSEQ multiplex PCR. The sample lists tens of thousands of clones, about 88% occurring once. The TCR originated in an adult woman with HIV who was CMV-seropositive. The sample was CD4+ T cells sorted from PBMCs after approximately 19-hour stimulation, taken from a patient who received antiretroviral therapy.

CDR3 DNA: TGTGCCAGCAGCTTGGCTGGGCAGGTCGGGTCTGAAAAACTGTTTTTT. As protein: CASSLAGQVGSEKLFF. V is TRBV5-4 and J is TRBJ1-4; D unclear. This CDR3 region has 16 residues. V lost 0 bases to trimming and J lost 7 bases, with 16 bases between them. Germline CDR1 reads SGHNT; CDR2 reads YYREEE (reference sequence). Full variable domain (rest looked up from reference TRBV5-4 and TRBJ1-4): ETGVTQSPTHLIKTRGQQVTLRCSSQSGHNTVSWYQQALGQGPQFIFQYYREEENGRGNFPPRFSGLQFPNYSSELNVNALELDDSALYLCASSLAGQVGSEKLFFGSGTQLSVL.